The rows below give T cell receptor beta chains drawn from one sample of a study of blood T cell repertoires in COVID-19. Sequenced by immunoSEQ multiplex PCR; TCRdb stores in-frame clones only, minus some. The sample includes around 72,000 clones, approximately 89% seen only once; the top ten take around 6%. The source material was peripheral blood. The receptors stem from a woman in her seventies with acute or convalescent COVID-19. Each CDR3 is given with its conserved first and last residue. Fields, in order: J gene, clone size, V gene, D gene, CDR3 protein, CDR3 DNA. A D gene is named only where the DNA matches it firmly. Only part of the rows carry a size: once, few, many, or a class if the clone is expanded.

j_gene: TRBJ1-2
abundance: .
v_gene: TRBV27
d_gene: TRBD1
CDR3aa: CASRTKTGTGVNYYGYTF
CDR3nt: TGTGCCAGCAGGACGAAAACCGGGACAGGGGTTAATTACTATGGCTACACCTTC

j_gene: TRBJ2-2
abundance: .
v_gene: TRBV7-9
d_gene: .
CDR3aa: CASSLWGGNTGELFF
CDR3nt: TGTGCCAGCAGCTTATGGGGCGGGAACACCGGGGAGCTGTTTTTT

j_gene: TRBJ2-2
abundance: .
v_gene: TRBV14
d_gene: TRBD1
CDR3aa: CASSQRIRQGTTGELFF
CDR3nt: TGTGCCAGCAGCCAAAGGATTAGACAGGGAACCACCGGGGAGCTGTTTTTT

j_gene: TRBJ1-3
abundance: .
v_gene: TRBV7-8
d_gene: TRBD1
CDR3aa: CASSYDRGNTIYF
CDR3nt: TGTGCCAGCAGCTACGACAGGGGGAACACCATATATTTT

j_gene: TRBJ2-1
abundance: .
v_gene: TRBV28
d_gene: .
CDR3aa: CASSLTSLSYNEQFF
CDR3nt: TGTGCCAGCAGTTTAACTTCGCTGTCCTACAATGAGCAGTTCTTC

j_gene: TRBJ1-5
abundance: .
v_gene: TRBV2
d_gene: TRBD1
CDR3aa: CASSGQGARSNQPQHF
CDR3nt: TGTGCCAGCAGTGGACAGGGGGCGCGCAGCAATCAGCCCCAGCATTTT

j_gene: TRBJ2-7
abundance: few
v_gene: TRBV5-5
d_gene: .
CDR3aa: CASSLARERAYEQYF
CDR3nt: TGTGCCAGCAGCTTGGCCAGGGAACGGGCTTACGAGCAGTACTTC

j_gene: TRBJ1-5
abundance: .
v_gene: TRBV19
d_gene: .
CDR3aa: CASKSGGTNSNQPQHF
CDR3nt: TGTGCCAGTAAATCGGGGGGGACAAATAGCAATCAGCCCCAGCATTTT

j_gene: TRBJ1-1
abundance: .
v_gene: TRBV19
d_gene: .
CDR3aa: CASSIGRTSETEAFF
CDR3nt: TGTGCCAGTAGTATCGGGAGGACCTCCGAAACTGAAGCTTTCTTT

j_gene: TRBJ2-2
abundance: once
v_gene: TRBV5-1
d_gene: TRBD1
CDR3aa: CASSPDRVRTGELFF
CDR3nt: TGCGCCAGCAGCCCGGACAGGGTTCGGACCGGGGAGCTGTTTTTT